What follows are 13 T cell receptor beta chains derived from one specimen sequenced in a study of HIV-infected patients and healthy controls. Alpha and beta constant-region primers primed reverse transcription of around 500 ng RNA. Using multiplexing indices, alpha and beta chain libraries were generated apart by chain-specific third strand synthesis. TCRdb redid the calling of the 5' RACE reads with MiXCR, one entry per CDR3 protein. In all, the sample yields some 28 distinct CDR3 sequences. Roughly three months, about 14 weeks, into antiretroviral therapy, follow-up blood was collected. All unsorted peripheral T cells were captured because whole blood was used without fractionation. The source was blood, collected during antiretroviral therapy. The receptors shown here come from an adult with HIV infection. The donor label of this sample is uncertain.

To note about this clonotype: This beta chain lies outside the target of a library built for alpha chains; its clone size means little. The rearrangement uses TRBV5-1 and TRBJ1-6; D is perhaps TRBD1 (5 bases). Trimming pared 5 bases from V and 10 bases from J, leaving 19 bases between. The V gene's germline CDR1 is SGHRS and CDR2 YFSETQ. CDR3 length: 15 residues. CDR3 protein: CASRGAQGRGSPLHF. Written as DNA, the CDR3 is TGCGCCAGCAGGGGTGCCCAGGGAAGAGGGTCACCCCTCCACTTT.

This clonotype is hyperexpanded. A library prepared for alpha chains yielded this beta chain as an off-target read; its size is of little meaning. This rearrangement joins TRBV19 to TRBJ1-5, with unresolved D. The CDR3 length is 15 residues. Germline V gives CDR1 LNHDA, CDR2 SQIVND (reference sequence). The V end was cut by 4 bases, the J end by 2 bases, with 12 bases between. CDR3 in amino acids: CASSTGGGGNQPQHF. The CDR3 nucleotides are TGTGCCAGTAGTACCGGTGGCGGGGGCAATCAGCCCCAGCATTTT.

This clonotype is hyperexpanded in the sample. This beta chain is an off-target read within a library intended for alpha chains, so its frequency means little. In nucleotides, the CDR3 is TGTGCCAGCAGCAGCCGGGACGGGAACTCTGGAAACACCATATATTTT. It is translated as CASSSRDGNSGNTIYF. The chain joins TRBV7-9 to TRBJ1-3; perhaps TRBD1 as D (5 bases). In germline, CDR1 is SEHNR, CDR2 FQNEAQ (reference sequence). The V and J ends lost 5 bases and 0 bases respectively, with 14 bases between them. This CDR3 comprises 16 residues.

By share, this clonotype counts as hyperexpanded (1% or more). A library made for alpha chains picked up this beta chain off target, so its size means little. The chain employs TRBV6-6 and TRBJ1-1; 8 positions match TRBD1. V shed 0 bases, J shed 11 bases, and the junction held 5 bases outside the gene matches. This CDR3 is 13 amino acids long. Germline-derived CDR1 and CDR2 are MNHNY and SVGAGI (reference sequence). CDR3 in amino acids: CASSYSGTGQAFF. The CDR3 coding sequence is TGTGCCAGCAGTTACTCCGGGACAGGCCAGGCTTTCTTT.

This clonotype turned up a few times. This beta chain is an off-target read within a library intended for alpha chains, so its frequency means little. V gene TRBV2 combines with J gene TRBJ1-5; tentative D call: TRBD1 (5 bases). V gave up 4 bases and J gave up 0 bases, with 13 bases separating them. Germline V gene sequence: CDR1 SNHLY, CDR2 FYNNEI. The length of the CDR3 is 16 residues. The CDR3, as DNA: TGTGCCAGCAGTGCCGAACAGGATCCTAGCAATCAGCCCCAGCATTTT. Protein: CASSAEQDPSNQPQHF.

Remarks on this clonotype: Since it is a stray read in a library aimed at alpha chains, this beta chain has a size that is not meaningful. This chain connects TRBV28 to TRBJ2-3; TRBD2 agrees at 10 bases. This CDR3 has 15 amino acids. Losses at the gene ends were 5 bases for V and 6 bases for J; bases not matched to a gene: 8. CDR1 and CDR2 from the germline V gene are MDHEN and SYDVKM. CDR3 residues: CASSPKREGKDTQYF. CDR3 nucleotide sequence: TGTGCCAGCAGTCCTAAGCGGGAGGGCAAGGATACGCAGTATTTT.

The table lists this clonotype with a count of one. A library made for alpha chains picked up this beta chain off target, so its size means little. The V and J genes are TRBV6-5 and TRBJ2-1; D remains unclear. This CDR3 comprises 16 residues. CDR1 and CDR2 (germline): MNHEY, SVGAGI. V lost 0 bases, J lost 6 bases, and 15 bases lay in between. This CDR3 is CASSYSTDRTPNEQFF. The CDR3 coding sequence is TGTGCCAGCAGTTACTCTACGGACCGAACCCCCAATGAGCAGTTCTTC.

In its sample, this clonotype is hyperexpanded. This beta chain is an off-target read within a library intended for alpha chains, so its frequency means little. The chain carries TRBV18 and TRBJ2-5; possibly TRBD1 for D (6 bases). Germline CDR1 KGHSH, CDR2 LQKENI. This CDR3 region has 15 residues. V was cut by 1 base and J by 2 bases, with 11 bases left in between. CDR3 coding DNA: TGTGCCAGCTCACCACTCCCCGGGACACAAGAGACCCAGTACTTC. Protein sequence: CASSPLPGTQETQYF.

Turning to this clonotype: This beta chain turned up in a library designed for alpha chains; as an off-target read, its abundance says little. In DNA, the CDR3 is TGTGCCAGCATAGAGGGGAACACTGAAGCTTTCTTT. It is translated as CASIEGNTEAFF. V and J are TRBV12-3 or TRBV12-4 and TRBJ1-1; no firm D call. This CDR3 comprises 12 residues. The V end lost 7 bases, the J end lost 1 base, and 7 bases lay between the germline ends.

Worth noting for this clonotype: Little can be read into the size of this beta chain, an off-target read in a library designed for alpha chains. This chain joins TRBV15 and TRBJ2-1; 9 bases line up with TRBD1. V lost 2 bases to trimming and J lost 2 bases; unmatched junction nucleotides: 4. This CDR3 region has 16 residues. CDR1 LNHNV and CDR2 YYDKDF come from the germline V gene (reference sequence). CDR3 bases: TGTGCCACCAGCAGATCCAGGACAGGGGCCTACAATGAGCAGTTCTTC. Protein: CATSRSRTGAYNEQFF.

Remarks on this clonotype: This beta chain appears as a stray read in a library generated for alpha chains; its size is not informative. The chain has TRBV7-8 and TRBJ1-3, with D tentatively TRBD1 (5 bases). V dropped 1 base and J dropped 5 bases, with 9 bases sitting between them. The germline V gene encodes CDR1 SGHVS and CDR2 FQNEAQ. The CDR3 has 14 amino acids. The CDR3 loop is CASSLGGVRNTIYF. The DNA for the CDR3 is TGTGCCAGCAGCTTAGGGGGGGTTAGAAACACCATATATTTT.

Only a few counts were recorded for this clonotype. This beta chain appears as a stray read in a library generated for alpha chains; its size is not informative. This rearrangement joins TRBV29-1 to TRBJ1-1, with 9 bases identical to TRBD1. Germline-derived CDR1 and CDR2 are SQVTM and ANQGSEA. The CDR3 contains 14 residues. Trimming at V came to 8 bases and at J to 0 bases, leaving 7 bases not matched to a gene. The CDR3 region has the DNA TGCAGCTTCTTAACAGGGGGCCTGAACACTGAAGCTTTCTTT. This encodes CSFLTGGLNTEAFF.

This clonotype is hyperexpanded by share. The library was prepared for alpha chains; this beta chain is a stray read, so its frequency means little. The chain employs TRBV5-1 and TRBJ1-1; D remains unclear. The CDR3 spans 15 residues. Trimming took off 0 bases at V and 0 bases at J, with 9 bases between the two ends. Germline CDR1 SGHRS, CDR2 YFSETQ. The DNA for the CDR3 is TGCGCCAGCAGCTTGGGCACCCAAATGAACACTGAAGCTTTCTTT. This encodes CASSLGTQMNTEAFF.